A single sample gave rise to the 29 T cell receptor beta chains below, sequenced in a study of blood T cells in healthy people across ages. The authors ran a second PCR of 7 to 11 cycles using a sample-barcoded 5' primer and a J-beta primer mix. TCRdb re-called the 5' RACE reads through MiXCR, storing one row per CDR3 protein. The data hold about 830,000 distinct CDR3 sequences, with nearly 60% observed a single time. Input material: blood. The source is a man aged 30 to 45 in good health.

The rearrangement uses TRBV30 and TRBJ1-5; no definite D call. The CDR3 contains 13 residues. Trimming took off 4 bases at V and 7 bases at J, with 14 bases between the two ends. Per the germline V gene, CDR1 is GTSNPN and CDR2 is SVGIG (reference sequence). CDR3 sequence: CAWKSGSSQPQHF. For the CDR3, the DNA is TGTGCCTGGAAGTCAGGCTCGAGCCAGCCCCAGCATTTT.

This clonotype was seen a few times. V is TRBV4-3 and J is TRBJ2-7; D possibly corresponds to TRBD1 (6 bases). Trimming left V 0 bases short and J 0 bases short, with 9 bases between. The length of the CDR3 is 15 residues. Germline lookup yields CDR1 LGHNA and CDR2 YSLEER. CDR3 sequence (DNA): TGCGCCAGCAGCCAAGATTTCAGGGGCTCCTACGAGCAGTACTTC. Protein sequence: CASSQDFRGSYEQYF.

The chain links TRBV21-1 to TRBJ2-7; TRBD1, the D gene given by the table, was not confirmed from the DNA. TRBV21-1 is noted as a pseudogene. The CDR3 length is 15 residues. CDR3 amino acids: CASSSEGDRLHKQYF. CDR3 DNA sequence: TGTGCCAGCAGCTCCGAGGGGGACAGGCTCCACAAGCAGTACTTC.

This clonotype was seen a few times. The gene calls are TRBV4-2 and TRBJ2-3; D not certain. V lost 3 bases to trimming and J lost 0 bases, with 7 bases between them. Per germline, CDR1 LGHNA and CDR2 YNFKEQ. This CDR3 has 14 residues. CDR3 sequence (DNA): TGTGCCAGCAGCCACGCCGCTAGCACAGATACGCAGTATTTT. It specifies CASSHAASTDTQYF.

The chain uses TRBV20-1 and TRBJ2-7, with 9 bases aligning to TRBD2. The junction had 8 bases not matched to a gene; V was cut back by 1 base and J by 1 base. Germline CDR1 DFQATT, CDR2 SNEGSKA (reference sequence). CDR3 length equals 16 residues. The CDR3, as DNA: TGCAGTGCTAGAGTAGCGGGAGCCCTCTTTTCCTACGAGCAGTACTTC. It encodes CSARVAGALFSYEQYF.

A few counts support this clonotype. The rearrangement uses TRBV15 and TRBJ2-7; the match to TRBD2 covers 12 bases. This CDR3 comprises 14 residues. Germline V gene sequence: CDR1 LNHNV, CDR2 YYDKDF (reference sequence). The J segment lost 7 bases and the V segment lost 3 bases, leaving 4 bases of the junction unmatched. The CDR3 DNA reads TGTGCCACCAGCAGGACTAGCGGGAGTTATGAGCAGTACTTC. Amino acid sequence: CATSRTSGSYEQYF. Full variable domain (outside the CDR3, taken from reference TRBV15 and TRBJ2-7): DAMVIQNPRYQVTQFGKPVTLSCSQTLNHNVMYWYQQKSSQAPKLLFHYYDKDFNNEADTPDNFQSRRPNTSFCFLDIRSPGLGDTAMYLCATSRTSGSYEQYFGPGTRLTVT.

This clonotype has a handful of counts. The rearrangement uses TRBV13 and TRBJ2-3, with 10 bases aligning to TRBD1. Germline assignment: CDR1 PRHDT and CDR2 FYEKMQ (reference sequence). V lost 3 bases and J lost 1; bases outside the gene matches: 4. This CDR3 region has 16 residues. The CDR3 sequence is CASSFRQGAGTDTQYF. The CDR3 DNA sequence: TGTGCCAGCAGCTTCCGACAGGGGGCTGGCACAGATACGCAGTATTTT.

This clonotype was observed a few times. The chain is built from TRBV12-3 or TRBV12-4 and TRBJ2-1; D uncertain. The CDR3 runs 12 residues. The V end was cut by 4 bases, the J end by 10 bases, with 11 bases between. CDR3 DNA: TGTGCCAGCAGTTACCCCGGCCGGGAGCAGTTCTTC. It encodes CASSYPGREQFF.

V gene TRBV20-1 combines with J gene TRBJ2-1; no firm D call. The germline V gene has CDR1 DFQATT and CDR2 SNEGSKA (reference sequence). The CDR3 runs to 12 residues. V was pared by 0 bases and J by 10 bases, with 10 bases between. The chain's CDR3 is CSAREALREQFF. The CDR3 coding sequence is TGCAGTGCTAGAGAGGCACTACGCGAGCAGTTCTTC.

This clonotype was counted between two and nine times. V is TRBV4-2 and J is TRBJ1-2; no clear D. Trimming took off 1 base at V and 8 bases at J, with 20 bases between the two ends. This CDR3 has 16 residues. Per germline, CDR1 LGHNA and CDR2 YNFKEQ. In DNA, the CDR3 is TGTGCCAGCAGCCAAGGGTTCTCGGGAACTGAAGGAGGCTACACCTTC. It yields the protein CASSQGFSGTEGGYTF.

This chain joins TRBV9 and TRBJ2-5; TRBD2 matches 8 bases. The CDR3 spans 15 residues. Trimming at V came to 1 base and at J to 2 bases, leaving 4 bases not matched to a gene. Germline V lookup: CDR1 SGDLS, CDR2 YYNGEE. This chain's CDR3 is CASSVPTSGQETQYF. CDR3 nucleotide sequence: TGTGCCAGCAGCGTACCCACTAGCGGACAAGAGACCCAGTACTTC.

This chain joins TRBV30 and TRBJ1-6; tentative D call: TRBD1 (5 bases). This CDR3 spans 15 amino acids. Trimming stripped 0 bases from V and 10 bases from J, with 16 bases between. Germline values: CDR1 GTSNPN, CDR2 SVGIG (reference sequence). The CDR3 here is CAWSVHRMGKSPLHF. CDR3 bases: TGTGCCTGGAGTGTCCACAGGATGGGGAAATCACCCCTCCACTTT.

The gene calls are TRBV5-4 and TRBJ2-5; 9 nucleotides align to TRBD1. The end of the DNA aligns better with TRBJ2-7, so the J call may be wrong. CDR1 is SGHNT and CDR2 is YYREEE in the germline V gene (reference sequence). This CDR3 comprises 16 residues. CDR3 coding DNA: TGTGCCAGCAGCTTTGTCCGGACAGGGGTTATGTACGAGCAGTACTTC. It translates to CASSFVRTGVMYEQYF.

Here the CDR3 DNA reads TGTGCCAGCAGCCCTGGGCCAAAAGAGACCCAGTACTTC. This codes for CASSPGPKETQYF. V usage is TRBV5-6 and J usage is TRBJ2-7; D is ambiguous. The DNA end favors TRBJ2-5, so the J call may be wrong. Germline CDR1 is SGHDT and CDR2 is YYEEEE. The CDR3 sequence is 13 residues long.

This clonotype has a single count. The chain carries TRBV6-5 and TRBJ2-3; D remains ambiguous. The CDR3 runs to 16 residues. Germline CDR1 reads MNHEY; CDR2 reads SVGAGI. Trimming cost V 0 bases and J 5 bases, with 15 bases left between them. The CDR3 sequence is CASSYSFGSPRDTQYF. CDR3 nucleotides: TGTGCCAGCAGTTACTCGTTCGGGTCCCCGAGAGATACGCAGTATTTT.

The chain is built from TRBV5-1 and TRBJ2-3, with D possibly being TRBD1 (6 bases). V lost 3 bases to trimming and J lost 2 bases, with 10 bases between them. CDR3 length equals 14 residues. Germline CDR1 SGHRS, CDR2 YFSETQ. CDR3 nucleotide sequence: TGCGCCAGCAGCTACGGACAGAACACAGATACGCAGTATTTT. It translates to CASSYGQNTDTQYF. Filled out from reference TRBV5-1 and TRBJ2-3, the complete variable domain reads KAGVTQTPRYLIKTRGQQVTLSCSPISGHRSVSWYQQTPGQGLQFLFEYFSETQRNKGNFPGRFSGRQFSNSRSEMNVSTLELGDSALYLCASSYGQNTDTQYFGPGTRLTVL.

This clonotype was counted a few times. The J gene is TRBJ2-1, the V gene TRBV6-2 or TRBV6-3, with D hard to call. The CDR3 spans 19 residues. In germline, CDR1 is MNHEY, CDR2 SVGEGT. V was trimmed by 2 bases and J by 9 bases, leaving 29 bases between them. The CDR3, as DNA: TGTGCCAGCAGTTACGCCGACCCGGCAGTAGAAGGGATAGACGGTGAGCAGTTCTTC. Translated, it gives CASSYADPAVEGIDGEQFF.

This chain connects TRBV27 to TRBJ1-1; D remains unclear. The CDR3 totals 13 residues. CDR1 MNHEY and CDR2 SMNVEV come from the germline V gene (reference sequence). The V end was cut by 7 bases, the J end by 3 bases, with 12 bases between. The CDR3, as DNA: TGTGCCAGCAAGACTTTGTTTGACACTGAAGCTTTCTTT. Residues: CASKTLFDTEAFF.

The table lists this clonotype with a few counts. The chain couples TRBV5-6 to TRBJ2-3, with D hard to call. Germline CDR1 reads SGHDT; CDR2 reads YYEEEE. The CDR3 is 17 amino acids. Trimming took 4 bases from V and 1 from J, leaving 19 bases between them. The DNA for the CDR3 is TGTGCCAGCAGCCGATTAACCCATGGGGTACGCACAGATACGCAGTATTTT. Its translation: CASSRLTHGVRTDTQYF. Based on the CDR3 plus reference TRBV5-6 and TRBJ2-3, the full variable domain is DAGVTQSPTHLIKTRGQQVTLRCSPKSGHDTVSWYQQALGQGPQFIFQYYEEEERQRGNFPDRFSGHQFPNYSSELNVNALLLGDSALYLCASSRLTHGVRTDTQYFGPGTRLTVL.

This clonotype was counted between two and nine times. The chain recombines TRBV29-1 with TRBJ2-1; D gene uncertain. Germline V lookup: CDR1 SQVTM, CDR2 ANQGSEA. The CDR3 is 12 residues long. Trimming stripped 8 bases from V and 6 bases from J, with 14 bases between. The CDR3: CSYRQDGNEQFF. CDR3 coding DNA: TGCAGCTATCGGCAGGATGGCAATGAGCAGTTCTTC.

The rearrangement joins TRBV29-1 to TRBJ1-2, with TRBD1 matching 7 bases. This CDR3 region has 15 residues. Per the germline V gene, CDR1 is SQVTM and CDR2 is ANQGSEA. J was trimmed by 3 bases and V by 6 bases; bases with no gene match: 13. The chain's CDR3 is CSVNHRGFGDYGYTF. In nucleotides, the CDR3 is TGCAGCGTGAACCACAGGGGCTTCGGGGACTATGGCTACACCTTC. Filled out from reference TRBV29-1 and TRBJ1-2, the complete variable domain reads SAVISQKPSRDICQRGTSLTIQCQVDSQVTMMFWYRQQPGQSLTLIATANQGSEATYESGFVIDKFPISRPNLTFSTLTVSNMSPEDSSIYLCSVNHRGFGDYGYTFGSGTRLTVV.

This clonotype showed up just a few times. In DNA form, the CDR3 reads TGTGCCATCAATTCGCCGGGACACCAAGAGACCCAGTACTTC. Its protein product is CAINSPGHQETQYF. The V call is TRBV10-3, the J call TRBJ2-5; D might be TRBD1 or TRBD2, each matching 5 bases. V was pared by 7 bases and J by 0 bases, with 12 bases between. CDR3 length: 14 amino acids. Germline lookup yields CDR1 ENHRY and CDR2 SYGVKD.

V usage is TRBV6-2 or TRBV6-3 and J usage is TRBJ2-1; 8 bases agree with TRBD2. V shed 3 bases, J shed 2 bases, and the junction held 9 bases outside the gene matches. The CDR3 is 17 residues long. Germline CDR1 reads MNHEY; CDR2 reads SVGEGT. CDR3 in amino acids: CASSYDKRGPTYNEQFF. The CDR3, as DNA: TGTGCCAGCAGTTATGATAAGCGGGGGCCAACCTACAATGAGCAGTTCTTC.

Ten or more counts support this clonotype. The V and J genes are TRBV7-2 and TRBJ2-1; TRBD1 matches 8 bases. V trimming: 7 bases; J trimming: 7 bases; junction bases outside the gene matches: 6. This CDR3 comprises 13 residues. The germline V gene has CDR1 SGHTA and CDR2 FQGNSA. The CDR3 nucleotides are TGTGCCAGCACCAATGACAGGGGTAATGAGCAGTTCTTC. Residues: CASTNDRGNEQFF.

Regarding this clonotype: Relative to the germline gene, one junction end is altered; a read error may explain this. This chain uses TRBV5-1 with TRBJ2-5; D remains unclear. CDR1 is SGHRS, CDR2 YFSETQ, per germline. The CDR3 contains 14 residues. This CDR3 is CASSLYGNQETQYF. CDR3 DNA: TGCGCCAGCAGCTTGTATGGGAACCAGGAGACCCAGTACTTC.

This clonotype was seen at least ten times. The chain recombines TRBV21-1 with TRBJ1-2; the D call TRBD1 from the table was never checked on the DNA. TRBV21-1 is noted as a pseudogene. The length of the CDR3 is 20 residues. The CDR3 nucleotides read TGTGCCAGCAGCAAGAGGGGGGAGGACGGATCTAAATATAGCTCGGCTGGCTACACCTTC. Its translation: CASSKRGEDGSKYSSAGYTF.

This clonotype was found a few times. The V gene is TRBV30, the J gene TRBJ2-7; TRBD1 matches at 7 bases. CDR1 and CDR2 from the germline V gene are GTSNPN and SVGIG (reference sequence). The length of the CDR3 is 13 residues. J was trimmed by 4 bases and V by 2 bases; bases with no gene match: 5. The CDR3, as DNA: TGTGCCTGGAGTCCACAGGGGAGTTACGAGCAGTACTTC. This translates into CAWSPQGSYEQYF.

CDR3 coding DNA: TGTGCCAGCAGCCAAGGGGACAATAACTATGGCTACACCTTC. It codes for CASSQGDNNYGYTF. This chain uses TRBV4-2 with TRBJ1-2; D might be TRBD1 (6 bases). There are 14 residues in the CDR3. Trimming stripped 1 base from V and 1 base from J, with 7 bases between. Looked up from germline, CDR1 is LGHNA and CDR2 is YNFKEQ.

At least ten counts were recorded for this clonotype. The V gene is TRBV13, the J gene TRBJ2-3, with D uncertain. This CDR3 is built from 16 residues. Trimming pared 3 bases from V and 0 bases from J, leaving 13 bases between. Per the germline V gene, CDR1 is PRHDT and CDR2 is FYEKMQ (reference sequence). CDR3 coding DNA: TGTGCCAGCAGCTTTGGCGCTCGAGGAAGCACAGATACGCAGTATTTT. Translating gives CASSFGARGSTDTQYF. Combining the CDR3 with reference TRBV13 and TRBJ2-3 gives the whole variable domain AAGVIQSPRHLIKEKRETATLKCYPIPRHDTVYWYQQGPGQDPQFLISFYEKMQSDKGSIPDRFSAQQFSDYHSELNMSSLELGDSALYFCASSFGARGSTDTQYFGPGTRLTVL.